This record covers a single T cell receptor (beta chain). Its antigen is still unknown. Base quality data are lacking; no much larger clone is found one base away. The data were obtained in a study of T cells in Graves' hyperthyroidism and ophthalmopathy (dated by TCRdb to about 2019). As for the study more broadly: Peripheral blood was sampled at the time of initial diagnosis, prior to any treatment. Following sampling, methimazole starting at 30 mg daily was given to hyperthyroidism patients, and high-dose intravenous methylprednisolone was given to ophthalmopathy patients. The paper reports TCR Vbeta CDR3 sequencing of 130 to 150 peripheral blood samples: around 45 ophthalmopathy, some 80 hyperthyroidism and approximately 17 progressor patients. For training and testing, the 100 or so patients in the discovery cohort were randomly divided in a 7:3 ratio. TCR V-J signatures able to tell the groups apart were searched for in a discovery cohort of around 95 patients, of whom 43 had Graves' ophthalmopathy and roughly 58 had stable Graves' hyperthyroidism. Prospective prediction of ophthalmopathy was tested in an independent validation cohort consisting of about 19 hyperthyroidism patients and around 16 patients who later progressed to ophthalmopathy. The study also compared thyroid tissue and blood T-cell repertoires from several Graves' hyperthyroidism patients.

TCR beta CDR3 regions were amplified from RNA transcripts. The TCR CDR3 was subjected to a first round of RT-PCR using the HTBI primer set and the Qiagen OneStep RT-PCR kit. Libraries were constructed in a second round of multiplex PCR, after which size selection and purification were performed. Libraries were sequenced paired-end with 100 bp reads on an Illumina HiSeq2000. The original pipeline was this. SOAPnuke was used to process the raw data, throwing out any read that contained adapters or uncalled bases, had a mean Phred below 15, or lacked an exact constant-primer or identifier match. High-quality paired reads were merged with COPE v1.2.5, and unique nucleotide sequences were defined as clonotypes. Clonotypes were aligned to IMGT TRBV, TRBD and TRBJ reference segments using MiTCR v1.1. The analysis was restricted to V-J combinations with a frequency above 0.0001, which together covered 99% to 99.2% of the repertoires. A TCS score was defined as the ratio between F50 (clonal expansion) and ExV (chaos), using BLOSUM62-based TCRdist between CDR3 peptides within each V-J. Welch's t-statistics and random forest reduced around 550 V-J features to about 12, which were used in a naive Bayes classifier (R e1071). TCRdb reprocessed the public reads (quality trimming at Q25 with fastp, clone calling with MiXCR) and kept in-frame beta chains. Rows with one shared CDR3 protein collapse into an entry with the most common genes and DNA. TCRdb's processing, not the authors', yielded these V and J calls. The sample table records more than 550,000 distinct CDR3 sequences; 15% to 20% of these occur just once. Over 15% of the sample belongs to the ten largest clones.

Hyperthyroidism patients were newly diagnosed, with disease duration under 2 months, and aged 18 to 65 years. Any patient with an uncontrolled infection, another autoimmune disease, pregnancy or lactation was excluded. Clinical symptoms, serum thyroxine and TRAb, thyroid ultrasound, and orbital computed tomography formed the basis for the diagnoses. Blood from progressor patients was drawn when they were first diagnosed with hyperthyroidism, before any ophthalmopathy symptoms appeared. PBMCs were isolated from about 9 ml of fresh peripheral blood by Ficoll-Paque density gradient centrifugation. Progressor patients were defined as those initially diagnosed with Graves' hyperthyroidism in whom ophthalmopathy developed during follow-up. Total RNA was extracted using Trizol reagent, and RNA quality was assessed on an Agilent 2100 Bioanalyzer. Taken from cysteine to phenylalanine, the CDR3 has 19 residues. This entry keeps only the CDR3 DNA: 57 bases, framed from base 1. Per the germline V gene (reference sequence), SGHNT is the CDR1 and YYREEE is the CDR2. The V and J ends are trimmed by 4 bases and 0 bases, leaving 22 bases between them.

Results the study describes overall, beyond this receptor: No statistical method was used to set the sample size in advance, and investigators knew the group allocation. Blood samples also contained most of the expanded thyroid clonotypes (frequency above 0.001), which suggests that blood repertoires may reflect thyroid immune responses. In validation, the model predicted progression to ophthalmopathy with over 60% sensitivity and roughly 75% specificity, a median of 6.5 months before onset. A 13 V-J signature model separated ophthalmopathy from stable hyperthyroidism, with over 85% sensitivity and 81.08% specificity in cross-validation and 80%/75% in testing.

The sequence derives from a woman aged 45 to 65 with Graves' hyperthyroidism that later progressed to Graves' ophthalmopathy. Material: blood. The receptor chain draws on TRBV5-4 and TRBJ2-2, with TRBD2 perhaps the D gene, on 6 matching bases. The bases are TGTGCCAGCAGCACTTGGTTTCGGAGGGTCGGCGCGAACACCGGGGAGCTGTTTTTT. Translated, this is CASSTWFRRVGANTGELFF.